A single sample is the source of the 7 T cell receptor beta chains below, sequenced in a study of blood T cell repertoires in COVID-19. The repertoire was sequenced with immunoSEQ multiplex PCR; TCRdb's copy has only in-frame clones and lacks some. The repertoire has about 240,000 clones, approximately 86% of them found once; the top ten carry 3.3%. The sequenced sample consisted of PBMCs or T cells enriched from blood (not recorded which). The receptors originated from a middle-aged woman with acute COVID-19.

CDR3 amino acids: CASSLIGGTSGSWSTDTQYF. The CDR3 coding sequence is TGTGCCAGCAGCTTAATCGGTGGGACTAGCGGGAGTTGGAGCACAGATACGCAGTATTTT. The rearrangement joins TRBV7-3 to TRBJ2-3, with 14 bases that match TRBD2. This CDR3 is built from 20 residues. Per the germline V gene, CDR1 is SGHTA and CDR2 is FQGTGA. Unmatched junction bases numbered 9, after V lost 1 base and J lost 0 bases.

Comment on this clone: Germline is not matched at one junction end, which may reflect a read error. The chain links TRBV15 to TRBJ2-1; D remains unclear. This CDR3 spans 16 amino acids. CDR1 and CDR2 (germline): LNHNV, YYDKDF (reference sequence). The CDR3 sequence is CATSRGRLIAYDEQFF. The CDR3 bases are TGTGCCACCAGCAGAGGCAGACTCATAGCCTACGATGAGCAGTTCTTC.

This rearrangement joins TRBV27 to TRBJ2-3, with TRBD2 identical over 7 bases. The length of the CDR3 is 15 residues. CDR1 is MNHEY, CDR2 SMNVEV, per germline (reference sequence). Trimming took 5 bases from V and 1 from J; bases not matched to a gene: 6. The CDR3 DNA is TGTGCCAGCAGTGGCAGCGGGAAAGGCACAGATACGCAGTATTTT. Translating it yields CASSGSGKGTDTQYF.

This clone was detected only once. V is TRBV9 and J is TRBJ1-2; D may be TRBD1 (6 bases). V gave up 3 bases and J gave up 0 bases, with 12 bases separating them. This CDR3 spans 15 amino acids. CDR1 and CDR2 (germline): SGDLS, YYNGEE. DNA of the CDR3: TGTGCCAGCAGCGATTCCGGGACAACTAACTATGGCTACACCTTC. Its translation is CASSDSGTTNYGYTF. The full variable domain, with the rest looked up from reference TRBV9 and TRBJ1-2, is DSGVTQTPKHLITATGQRVTLRCSPRSGDLSVYWYQQSLDQGLQFLIQYYNGEERAKGNILERFSAQQFPDLHSELNLSSLELGDSALYFCASSDSGTTNYGYTFGSGTRLTVV.

This clone was recorded a few times. The rearrangement uses TRBV16 and TRBJ1-2, with 8 bases fitting TRBD1. Germline V gene lookup returns CDR1 KGHSY and CDR2 FQNENV. The CDR3 covers 15 residues. The V and J ends lost 2 bases and 8 bases, in that order; junction bases with no gene match: 10. The CDR3 DNA is TGTGCCAGCAGCCAAGCCGGACAGGGCTCAGGCGGCTACACCTTC. Its translation: CASSQAGQGSGGYTF.

This chain uses TRBV11-2 with TRBJ2-7; D perhaps matches TRBD1 (5 bases). Trimming removed 1 base from V and 5 bases from J, with 6 bases in between. CDR3 length: 12 amino acids. Germline CDR1 and CDR2: SGHAT and FQNNGV. The CDR3 sequence is CASSLGTNEQYF. For the CDR3, the DNA is TGTGCCAGCAGCTTAGGGACAAACGAGCAGTACTTC.

The chain has TRBV21-1 and TRBJ2-1; the table names TRBD1, a call not compared with the DNA. TRBV21-1 has pseudogene status. The CDR3 runs to 13 residues. CDR3 DNA sequence: TGTGCCAGCAGCAAAGAAAAGGGGCAGGAGCAGTTCTTC. As protein: CASSKEKGQEQFF.